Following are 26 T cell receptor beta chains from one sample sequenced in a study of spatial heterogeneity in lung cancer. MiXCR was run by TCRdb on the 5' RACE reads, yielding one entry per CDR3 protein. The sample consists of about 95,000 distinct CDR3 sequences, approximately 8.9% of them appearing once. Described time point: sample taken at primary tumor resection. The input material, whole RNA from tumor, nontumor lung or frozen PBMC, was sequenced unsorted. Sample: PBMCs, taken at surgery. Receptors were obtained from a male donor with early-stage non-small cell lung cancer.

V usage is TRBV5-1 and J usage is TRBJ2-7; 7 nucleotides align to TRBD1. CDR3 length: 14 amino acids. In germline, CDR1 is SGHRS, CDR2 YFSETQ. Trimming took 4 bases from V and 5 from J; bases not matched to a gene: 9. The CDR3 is CASSNGQAADEQYF. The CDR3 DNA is TGCGCCAGCAGCAACGGACAGGCCGCGGACGAGCAGTACTTC.

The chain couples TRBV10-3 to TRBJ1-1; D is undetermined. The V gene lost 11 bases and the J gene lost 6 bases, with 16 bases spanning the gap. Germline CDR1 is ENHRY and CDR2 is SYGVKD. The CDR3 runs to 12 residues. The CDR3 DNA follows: TGTGCCTCCTCCGGGGTTGACGCTGAAGCTTTCTTT. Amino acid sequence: CASSGVDAEAFF.

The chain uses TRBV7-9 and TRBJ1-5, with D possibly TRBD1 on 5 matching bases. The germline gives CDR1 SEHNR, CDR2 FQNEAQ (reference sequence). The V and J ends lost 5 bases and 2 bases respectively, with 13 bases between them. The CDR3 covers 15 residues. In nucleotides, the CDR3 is TGTGCCAGCAGCCGGGGACCAGAAGGCAATCAGCCCCAGCATTTT. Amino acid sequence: CASSRGPEGNQPQHF. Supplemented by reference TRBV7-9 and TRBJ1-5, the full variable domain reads DTGVSQNPRHKITKRGQNVTFRCDPISEHNRLYWYRQTLGQGPEFLTYFQNEAQLEKSRLLSDRFSAERPKGSFSTLEIQRTEQGDSAMYLCASSRGPEGNQPQHFGDGTRLSIL.

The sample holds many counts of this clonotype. The CDR3 reads CASSRDRQANEQFF. For the CDR3, the DNA is TGTGCCAGCAGCCGAGATAGACAGGCCAATGAGCAGTTCTTC. The rearrangement uses TRBV27 and TRBJ2-1; tentatively, D is TRBD1 (6 bases). V was shortened by 6 bases and J by 6 bases, with 15 bases between the two germline ends. The germline V gene has CDR1 MNHEY and CDR2 SMNVEV (reference sequence). This CDR3 spans 14 amino acids.

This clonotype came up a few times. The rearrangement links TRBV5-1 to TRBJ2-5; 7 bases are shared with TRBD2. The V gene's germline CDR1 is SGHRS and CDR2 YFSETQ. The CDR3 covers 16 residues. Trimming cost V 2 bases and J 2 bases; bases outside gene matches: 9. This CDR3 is CASSLGRRGSQETQYF. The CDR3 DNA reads TGCGCCAGCAGCTTAGGAAGGCGGGGGTCACAAGAGACCCAGTACTTC.

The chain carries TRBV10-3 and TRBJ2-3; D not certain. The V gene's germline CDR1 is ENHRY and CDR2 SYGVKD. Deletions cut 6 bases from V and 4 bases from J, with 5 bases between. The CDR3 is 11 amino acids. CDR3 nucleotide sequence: TGTGCCATCAGGAACGCAGATACGCAGTATTTT. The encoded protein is CAIRNADTQYF.

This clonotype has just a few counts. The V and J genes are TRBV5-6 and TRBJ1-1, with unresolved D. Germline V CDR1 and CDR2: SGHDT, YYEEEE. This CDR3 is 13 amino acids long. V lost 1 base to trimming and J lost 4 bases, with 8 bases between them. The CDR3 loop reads CASSLSSPTEAFF. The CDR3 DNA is TGTGCCAGCAGCTTGTCGAGTCCCACTGAAGCTTTCTTT.

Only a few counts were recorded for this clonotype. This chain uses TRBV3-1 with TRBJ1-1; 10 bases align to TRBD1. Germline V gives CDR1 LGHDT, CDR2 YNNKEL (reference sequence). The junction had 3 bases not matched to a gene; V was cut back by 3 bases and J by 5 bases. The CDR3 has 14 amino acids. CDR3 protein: CASSQGQGMTEAFF. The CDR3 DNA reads TGTGCCAGCAGCCAGGGACAGGGGATGACTGAAGCTTTCTTT.

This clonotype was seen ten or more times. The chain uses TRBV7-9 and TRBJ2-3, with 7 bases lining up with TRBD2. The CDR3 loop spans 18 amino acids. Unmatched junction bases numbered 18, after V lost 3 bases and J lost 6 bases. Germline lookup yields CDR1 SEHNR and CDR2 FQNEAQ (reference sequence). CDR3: CASSLGRGSGLEEDTQYF. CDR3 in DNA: TGTGCCAGCAGCTTGGGGCGGGGATCCGGACTAGAAGAGGATACGCAGTATTTT.

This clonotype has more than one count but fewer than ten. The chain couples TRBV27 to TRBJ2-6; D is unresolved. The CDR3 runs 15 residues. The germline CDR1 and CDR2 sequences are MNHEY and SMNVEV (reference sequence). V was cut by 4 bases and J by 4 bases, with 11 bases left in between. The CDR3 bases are TGTGCCAGCAGTTCCCAGGCCTTCGGGGCCAACGTCCTGACTTTC. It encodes CASSSQAFGANVLTF.

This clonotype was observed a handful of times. CDR3 loop: CASSLLSTDTQYF. The CDR3 nucleotides are TGTGCCAGCAGCTTACTTAGCACAGATACGCAGTATTTT. The gene calls are TRBV7-7 and TRBJ2-3; D is undetermined. CDR3 length: 13 residues. Germline lookup yields CDR1 SSHAT and CDR2 FNYEAQ (reference sequence). With 2 bases removed from V and 0 bases from J, the gap between germline ends came to 3 bases.

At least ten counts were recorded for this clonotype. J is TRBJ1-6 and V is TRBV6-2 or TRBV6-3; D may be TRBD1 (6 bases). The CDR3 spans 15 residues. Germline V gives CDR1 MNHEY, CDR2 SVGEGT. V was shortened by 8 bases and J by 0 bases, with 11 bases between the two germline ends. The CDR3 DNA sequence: TGTGCCAGCTGCGACAGGAGCTCCTATAATTCACCCCTCCACTTT. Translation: CASCDRSSYNSPLHF.

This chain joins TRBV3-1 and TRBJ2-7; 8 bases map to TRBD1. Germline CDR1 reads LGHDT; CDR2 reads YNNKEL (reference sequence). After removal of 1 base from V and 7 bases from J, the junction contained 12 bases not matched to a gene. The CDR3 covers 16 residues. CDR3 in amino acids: CASSQAGAQGAREQYF. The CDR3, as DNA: TGTGCCAGCAGCCAAGCGGGTGCGCAGGGGGCGCGGGAGCAGTACTTC.

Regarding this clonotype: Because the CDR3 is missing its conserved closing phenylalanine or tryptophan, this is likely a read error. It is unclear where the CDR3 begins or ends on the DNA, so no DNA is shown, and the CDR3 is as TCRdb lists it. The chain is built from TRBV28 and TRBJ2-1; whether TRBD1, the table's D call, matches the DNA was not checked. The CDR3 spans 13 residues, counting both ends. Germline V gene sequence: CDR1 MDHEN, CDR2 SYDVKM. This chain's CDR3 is CASSGKRYRGLSV.

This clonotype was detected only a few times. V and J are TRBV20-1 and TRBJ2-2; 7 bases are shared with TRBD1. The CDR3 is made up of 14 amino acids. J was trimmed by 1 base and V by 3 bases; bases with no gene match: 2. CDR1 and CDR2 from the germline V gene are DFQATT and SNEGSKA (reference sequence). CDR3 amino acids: CSARGQKNTGELFF. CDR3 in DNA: TGCAGTGCTAGGGGACAGAAGAACACCGGGGAGCTGTTTTTT.

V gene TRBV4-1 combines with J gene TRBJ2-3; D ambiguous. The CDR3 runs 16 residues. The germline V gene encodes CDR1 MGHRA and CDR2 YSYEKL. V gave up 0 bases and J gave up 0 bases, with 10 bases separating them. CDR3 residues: CASSQDWAPSTDTQYF. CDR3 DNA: TGCGCCAGCAGCCAAGATTGGGCCCCTAGCACAGATACGCAGTATTTT.

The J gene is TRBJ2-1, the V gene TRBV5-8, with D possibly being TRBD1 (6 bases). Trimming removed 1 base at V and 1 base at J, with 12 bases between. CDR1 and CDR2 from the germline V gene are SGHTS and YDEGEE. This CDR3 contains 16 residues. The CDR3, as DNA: TGTGCCAGCAGCTTGCCGCCGGACAGATCCTACAATGAGCAGTTCTTC. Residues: CASSLPPDRSYNEQFF. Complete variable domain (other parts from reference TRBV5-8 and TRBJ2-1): EAGVTQSPTHLIKTRGQQATLRCSPISGHTSVYWYQQALGLGLQFLLWYDEGEERNRGNFPPRFSGRQFPNYSSELNVNALELEDSALYLCASSLPPDRSYNEQFFGPGTRLTVL.

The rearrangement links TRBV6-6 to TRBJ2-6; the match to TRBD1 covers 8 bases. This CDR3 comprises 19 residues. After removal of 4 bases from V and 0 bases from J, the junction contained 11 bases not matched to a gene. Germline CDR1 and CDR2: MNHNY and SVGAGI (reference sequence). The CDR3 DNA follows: TGTGCCAGCAGTTCCCCACGGACAGGGATGAACTCTGGGGCCAACGTCCTGACTTTC. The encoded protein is CASSSPRTGMNSGANVLTF.

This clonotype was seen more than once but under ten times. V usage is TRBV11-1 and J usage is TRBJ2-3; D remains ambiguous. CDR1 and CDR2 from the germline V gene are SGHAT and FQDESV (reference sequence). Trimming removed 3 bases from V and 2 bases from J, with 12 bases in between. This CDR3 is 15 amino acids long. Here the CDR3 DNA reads TGTGCCAGCAGCTTGGAAACGTCTCACACAGATACGCAGTATTTT. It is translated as CASSLETSHTDTQYF.

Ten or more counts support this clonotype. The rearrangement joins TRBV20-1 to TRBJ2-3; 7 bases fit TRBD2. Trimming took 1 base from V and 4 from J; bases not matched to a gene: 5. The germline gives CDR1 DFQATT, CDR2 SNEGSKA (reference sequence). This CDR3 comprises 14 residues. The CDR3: CSARVPSGADTQYF. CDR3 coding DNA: TGCAGTGCTAGAGTCCCTAGCGGAGCAGATACGCAGTATTTT.

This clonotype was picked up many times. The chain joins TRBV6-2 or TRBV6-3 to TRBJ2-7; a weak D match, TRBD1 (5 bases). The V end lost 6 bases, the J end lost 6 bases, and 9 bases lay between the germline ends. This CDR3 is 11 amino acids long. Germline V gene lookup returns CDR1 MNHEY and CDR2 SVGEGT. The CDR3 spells CASRQGVEQYF. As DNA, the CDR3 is TGTGCCAGCAGACAAGGGGTCGAGCAGTACTTC.

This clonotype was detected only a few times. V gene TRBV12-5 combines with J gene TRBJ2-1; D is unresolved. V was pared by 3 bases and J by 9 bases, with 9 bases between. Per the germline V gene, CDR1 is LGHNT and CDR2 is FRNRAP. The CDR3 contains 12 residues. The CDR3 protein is CASGLSLGEQFF. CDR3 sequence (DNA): TGTGCTAGTGGTTTATCCCTGGGTGAGCAGTTCTTC.

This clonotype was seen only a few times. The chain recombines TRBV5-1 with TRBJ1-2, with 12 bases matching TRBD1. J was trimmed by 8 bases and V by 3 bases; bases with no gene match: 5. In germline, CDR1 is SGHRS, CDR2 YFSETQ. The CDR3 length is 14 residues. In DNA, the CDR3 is TGCGCCAGCAGCTCCGGGACAGGGGGCAAAGGCTACACCTTC. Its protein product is CASSSGTGGKGYTF.

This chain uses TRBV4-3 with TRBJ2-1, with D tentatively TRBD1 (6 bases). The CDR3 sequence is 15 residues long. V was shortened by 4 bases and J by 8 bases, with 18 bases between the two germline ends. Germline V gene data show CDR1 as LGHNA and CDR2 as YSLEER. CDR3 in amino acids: CASSPWPGHIDEQFF. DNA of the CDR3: TGCGCCAGCAGCCCATGGCCGGGACATATCGATGAGCAGTTCTTC.

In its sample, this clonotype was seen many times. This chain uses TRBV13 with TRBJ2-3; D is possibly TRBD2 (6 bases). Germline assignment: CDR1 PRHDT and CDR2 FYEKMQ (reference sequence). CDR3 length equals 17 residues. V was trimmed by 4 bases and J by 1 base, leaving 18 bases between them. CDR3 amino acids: CASSSGSGGTRTDTQYF. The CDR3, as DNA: TGTGCCAGCAGCTCGGGCAGTGGGGGGACCCGCACAGATACGCAGTATTTT.

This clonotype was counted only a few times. This CDR3 reads CASTLDRTQYF. Written as DNA, the CDR3 is TGTGCCAGCACCCTTGACCGGACCCAGTACTTC. The rearrangement uses TRBV3-1 and TRBJ2-5; D ambiguous. This CDR3 is built from 11 residues. The V end was cut by 7 bases, the J end by 7 bases, with 10 bases between. Germline CDR1 reads LGHDT; CDR2 reads YNNKEL (reference sequence).